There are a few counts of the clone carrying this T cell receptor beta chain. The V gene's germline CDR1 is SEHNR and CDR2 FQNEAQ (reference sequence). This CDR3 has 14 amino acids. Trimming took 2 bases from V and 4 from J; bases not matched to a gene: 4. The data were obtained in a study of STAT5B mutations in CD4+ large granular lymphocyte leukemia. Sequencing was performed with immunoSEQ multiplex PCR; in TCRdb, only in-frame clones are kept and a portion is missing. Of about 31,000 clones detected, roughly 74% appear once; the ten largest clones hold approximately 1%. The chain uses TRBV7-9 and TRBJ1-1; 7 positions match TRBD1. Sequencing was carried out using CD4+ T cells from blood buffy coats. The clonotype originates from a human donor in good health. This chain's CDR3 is CASSLQGVGTEAFF. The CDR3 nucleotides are TGTGCCAGCAGCTTACAGGGGGTGGGCACTGAAGCTTTCTTT.